This passage covers 10 T cell receptor beta chains from one sample sequenced in a study of OX40 agonist ivuxolimab in advanced cancers. Assay used: immunoSEQ multiplex PCR; TCRdb lists only in-frame clones, some missing. The sample contains about 46,000 clones, 89% of which appear only once. The material sequenced was CD4+ or CD8+ T cells sorted from blood, taken in a trial of the OX40 agonist ivuxolimab. Receptors were obtained from an adult with an advanced solid tumor such as melanoma, head and neck, liver or kidney cancer.

The gene calls are TRBV4-1 and TRBJ1-2; D not resolved. The germline gives CDR1 MGHRA, CDR2 YSYEKL. With 0 bases removed from V and 1 base from J, the gap between germline ends came to 9 bases. CDR3 size: 15 residues. DNA of the CDR3: TGCGCCAGCAGCCAAGACTCGGGTAATAACTATGGCTACACCTTC. It is translated as CASSQDSGNNYGYTF.

The CDR3 sequence: CASSWQRLPQYF. The CDR3 DNA reads as TGTGCCAGCAGTTGGCAGAGGTTGCCCCAGTACTTC. The chain carries TRBV6-6 and TRBJ2-5, with no clear D. This CDR3 region has 12 residues. The germline V and J ends were trimmed by 4 bases and 9 bases, with 12 bases remaining between them. CDR1 MNHNY and CDR2 SVGAGI come from the germline V gene (reference sequence).

The chain carries TRBV27 and TRBJ1-2; tentative D call: TRBD1 (6 bases). V gave up 5 bases and J gave up 4 bases, with 17 bases separating them. Germline V CDR1 and CDR2: MNHEY, SMNVEV (reference sequence). The CDR3 extends over 15 amino acids. CDR3 nucleotide sequence: TGTGCCAGCAGTCCCGGGGGGCAGTCGGCCTATGGCTACACCTTC. It yields the protein CASSPGGQSAYGYTF.

In this sample, this clone turned up once. The V gene is TRBV19, the J gene TRBJ2-7, with D unresolved. Germline CDR1 and CDR2: LNHDA and SQIVND (reference sequence). This CDR3 is built from 12 residues. Trimming removed 6 bases at V and 4 bases at J, with 10 bases between. This CDR3 is CASSRSPYEQYF. For the CDR3, the DNA is TGTGCCAGTAGCCGGTCTCCTTACGAGCAGTACTTC.

The chain carries TRBV30 and TRBJ2-1; 10 bases fit TRBD2. Losses at the gene ends were 5 bases for V and 5 bases for J; bases not matched to a gene: 9. Germline V gene sequence: CDR1 GTSNPN, CDR2 SVGIG (reference sequence). The CDR3 consists of 15 residues. CDR3 coding DNA: TGTGCCTGGGTGGGTAGCGGGAGGCGTAACAATGAGCAGTTCTTC. It translates to CAWVGSGRRNNEQFF.

The rearrangement links TRBV4-2 to TRBJ2-5, with TRBD2 identical over 11 bases. V shed 0 bases and J 5 bases; nucleotides not matched to a gene: 5. Germline V CDR1 and CDR2: LGHNA, YNFKEQ. The CDR3 is 16 amino acids. The CDR3 coding sequence is TGTGCCAGCAGCCAAGAAGTAGCGGGGGGGCGGGAGACCCAGTACTTC. Protein product: CASSQEVAGGRETQYF.

This clone was counted only a few times. The chain links TRBV21-1 to TRBJ1-3. TRBV21-1 is given as a pseudogene. This CDR3 has 13 residues. CDR3 region: CASTTFSGNTIYF. The CDR3 DNA sequence: TGTGCCAGTACGACTTTCTCTGGAAACACCATATATTTT.

This rearrangement joins TRBV7-2 to TRBJ1-5; no reliable D call. Germline CDR1 is SGHTA and CDR2 is FQGNSA. CDR3 length: 14 amino acids. Trimming stripped 5 bases from V and 5 bases from J, with 13 bases between. The CDR3 loop is CASSVTEVHQPQHF. CDR3 in DNA: TGTGCCAGCAGCGTAACCGAGGTCCATCAGCCCCAGCATTTT.

As concerns this clone: At one of its ends the junction is not consistent with the germline gene, which may arise from a read error. The V gene is TRBV25-1, the J gene TRBJ2-1; no clear D gene. In germline, CDR1 is MGHDK, CDR2 SYGVNS. The CDR3 length is 11 residues. The CDR3 loop reads CASATYDEQFF. In nucleotides, the CDR3 is TGTGCCAGCGCTACCTACGATGAGCAGTTCTTC.

This rearrangement joins TRBV27 to TRBJ2-3; a possible D gene is TRBD1 (5 bases). V dropped 2 bases and J dropped 2 bases, with 14 bases sitting between them. The germline gives CDR1 MNHEY, CDR2 SMNVEV (reference sequence). This CDR3 has 16 residues. Here the CDR3 reads CASSLQGTSPTDTQYF. The CDR3 DNA follows: TGTGCCAGCAGTTTACAGGGTACCTCTCCCACAGATACGCAGTATTTT.